The clone carrying this T cell receptor beta chain showed up just a few times. V lost 6 bases and J 5 bases, leaving 10 bases between the germline ends. Germline-derived CDR1 and CDR2 are MNHEY and SVGAGI. The CDR3 loop spans 12 amino acids. The authors' processing: Amplification of reference gene primers provided the estimated nucleated cell counts. Profiling relied on immunoSEQ multiplex PCR, and the TCRdb table lists in-frame clones only, not all of them. That table supplies the V and J calls and clone size; D and trimming were determined from the DNA. The data hold 180,000 or so clones, with approximately 88% observed a single time. The sample is drawn from a study of blood T cell repertoires in COVID-19.

Source material: peripheral blood. The chain combines TRBV6-5 with TRBJ1-2, with D unclear. The sequence was obtained from a woman in her twenties or thirties with acute or convalescent COVID-19. This chain's CDR3 is CASSTNQYGYTF. The CDR3 DNA follows: TGTGCCAGCAGCACGAATCAGTATGGCTACACCTTC.